These 21 T cell receptor beta chains originate from one sample sequenced in a study of shared clonotypes between healthy human individuals. Clones were sequenced by immunoSEQ multiplex PCR, and TCRdb holds only the in-frame ones, with some missing. Among around 2,000,000 clones listed, approximately 94% were seen once. CD8 cells regarded as naive lacked CD45RO, were positively chosen for CCR7, and omitted terminally differentiated effector memory CD45RA+ cells. Sequencing was performed on naive CD8+ T cells sorted from blood. These TCRs come from a man younger than 35 in good health.

The chain carries TRBV6-5 and TRBJ2-3; no clear D gene. Germline loops: CDR1 MNHEY, CDR2 SVGAGI. The CDR3 sequence is 13 residues long. Trimming cost V 2 bases and J 6 bases, with 9 bases left between them. CDR3 DNA: TGTGCCAGCAGTTACAATAAGGCGGATACGCAGTATTTT. It yields the protein CASSYNKADTQYF.

V is TRBV6-6 and J is TRBJ2-7; possibly TRBD2 for D (6 bases). Between the trimmed V and J ends, which lost 2 bases and 4 bases, there was a span of 9 bases. This CDR3 contains 13 residues. Germline CDR1 reads MNHNY; CDR2 reads SVGAGI (reference sequence). Here the CDR3 DNA reads TGTGCCAGCAGTTACAGCGGGCAGTACGAGCAGTACTTC. This sequence encodes CASSYSGQYEQYF.

The V gene is TRBV7-6, the J gene TRBJ1-1; maybe TRBD1 (5 bases). The CDR3 totals 14 residues. Germline-derived CDR1 and CDR2 are SGHVS and FNYEAQ. V was cut by 1 base and J by 4 bases, with 10 bases left in between. The CDR3 DNA reads TGTGCCAGCAGCTTAGGCGAGGGGAGCACTGAAGCTTTCTTT. This sequence encodes CASSLGEGSTEAFF.

The chain joins TRBV6-1 to TRBJ2-7; D is unclear. Germline V gene sequence: CDR1 MNHNS, CDR2 SASEGT. The V end was cut by 4 bases, the J end by 4 bases, with 14 bases between. The CDR3 spans 14 residues. In nucleotides, the CDR3 is TGTGCCAGCAGTGTTTTGAGCCAAAGATACGAGCAGTACTTC. As protein: CASSVLSQRYEQYF.

The rearrangement joins TRBV6-1 to TRBJ1-2; 7 nucleotides line up with TRBD1. The CDR3 has 14 residues. J was trimmed by 5 bases and V by 6 bases; bases with no gene match: 9. CDR1 MNHNS and CDR2 SASEGT come from the germline V gene. As DNA, the CDR3 is TGTGCCAGCAGCCCCCAGGGGGGGATGTATGGCTACACCTTC. It yields the protein CASSPQGGMYGYTF.

A remark on this clone: Other DNA sequences within the sample encode an identical CDR3. The chain carries TRBV11-2 and TRBJ2-3; D remains ambiguous. V lost 1 base, J lost 2 bases, and 10 bases lay in between. The CDR3 is 15 amino acids. Germline loops: CDR1 SGHAT, CDR2 FQNNGV. This CDR3 is CASSLVRGSTDTQYF. The DNA for the CDR3 is TGTGCCAGCAGCTTAGTTCGCGGATCCACAGATACGCAGTATTTT. Full variable domain (rest looked up from reference TRBV11-2 and TRBJ2-3): EAGVAQSPRYKIIEKRQSVAFWCNPISGHATLYWYQQILGQGPKLLIQFQNNGVVDDSQLPKDRFSAERLKGVDSTLKIQPAKLEDSAVYLCASSLVRGSTDTQYFGPGTRLTVL.

J is TRBJ1-5 and V is TRBV9, with 9 bases aligning to TRBD1. Germline-derived CDR1 and CDR2 are SGDLS and YYNGEE. The CDR3 spans 14 residues. With 5 bases clipped from V and 3 bases from J, the junction kept 3 bases outside the gene matches. The CDR3 coding sequence is TGTGCCAGCAGTCGGGACAGGGACAATCAGCCCCAGCATTTT. It specifies CASSRDRDNQPQHF.

The CDR3 DNA reads as TGTGCCAGCAGCGTAGTAGACAGTTATAATGGCTACACCTTC. This translates into CASSVVDSYNGYTF. V gene TRBV9 combines with J gene TRBJ1-2; weak D call: TRBD1 (5 bases). CDR1 and CDR2 (germline): SGDLS, YYNGEE. Trimming left V 0 bases short and J 6 bases short, with 12 bases between. The CDR3 covers 14 residues.

This chain uses TRBV7-9 with TRBJ2-7; D gene uncertain. CDR3 length equals 14 residues. Germline V gives CDR1 SEHNR, CDR2 FQNEAQ (reference sequence). V gave up 5 bases and J gave up 5 bases, with 16 bases separating them. CDR3 sequence: CASSAPSMPDEQYF. CDR3 coding DNA: TGTGCCAGCAGCGCGCCGTCTATGCCCGACGAGCAGTACTTC. The variable domain in full, with the rest retrieved from reference TRBV7-9 and TRBJ2-7, is DTGVSQNPRHKITKRGQNVTFRCDPISEHNRLYWYRQTLGQGPEFLTYFQNEAQLEKSRLLSDRFSAERPKGSFSTLEIQRTEQGDSAMYLCASSAPSMPDEQYFGPGTRLTVT.

This rearrangement joins TRBV9 to TRBJ2-7; TRBD1 or TRBD2 may be the D gene (6 bases each). Per the germline V gene, CDR1 is SGDLS and CDR2 is YYNGEE. There are 15 residues in the CDR3. Trimming left V 0 bases short and J 1 base short, with 11 bases between. CDR3 bases: TGTGCCAGCAGCGTAGAGGGGGGATGGTCCTACGAGCAGTACTTC. Its translation is CASSVEGGWSYEQYF.

Details on this clone: Within the sample, other DNA sequences also encode this same CDR3. This chain links TRBV30 with TRBJ1-5; D is perhaps TRBD1 (6 bases). Germline values: CDR1 GTSNPN, CDR2 SVGIG (reference sequence). The CDR3 sequence is 13 residues long. Trimming removed 0 bases from V and 4 bases from J, with 7 bases in between. CDR3 amino acids: CAWSVGGNQPQHF. Here the CDR3 DNA reads TGTGCCTGGAGTGTAGGGGGGAATCAGCCCCAGCATTTT.

The V call is TRBV4-1, the J call TRBJ1-3, with 7 bases lining up with TRBD1. The J segment lost 2 bases and the V segment lost 4 bases, leaving 2 bases of the junction unmatched. CDR3 length equals 14 residues. The germline V gene encodes CDR1 MGHRA and CDR2 YSYEKL. CDR3 sequence reads: CASSPGQTGNTIYF. As DNA, the CDR3 is TGCGCCAGCAGCCCGGGACAGACTGGAAACACCATATATTTT.

The V gene is TRBV2, the J gene TRBJ2-7, with 7 bases fitting TRBD1. The junction had 7 bases not matched to a gene; V was cut back by 6 bases and J by 2 bases. CDR3 length: 14 residues. Germline CDR1 and CDR2: SNHLY and FYNNEI. The CDR3 DNA reads as TGTGCCAGCAGCGATCCGGGGACAGCCTACGAGCAGTACTTC. This translates into CASSDPGTAYEQYF.

The chain recombines TRBV19 with TRBJ1-1; D ambiguous. CDR3 size: 16 residues. Trimming removed 5 bases from V and 3 bases from J, with 19 bases in between. Looked up from germline, CDR1 is LNHDA and CDR2 is SQIVND (reference sequence). The CDR3 region has the DNA TGTGCCAGTAGTCAGGTTTGGAGCCCGGTGGACACTGAAGCTTTCTTT. It specifies CASSQVWSPVDTEAFF.

The V call is TRBV9, the J call TRBJ2-3; D unresolved. Trimming left V 3 bases short and J 0 bases short, with 11 bases between. The CDR3 runs 15 residues. The V gene's germline CDR1 is SGDLS and CDR2 YYNGEE. CDR3 sequence (DNA): TGTGCCAGCAGCGCGCGACAAACTAGCACAGATACGCAGTATTTT. It is translated as CASSARQTSTDTQYF.

This clone was observed once. The chain carries TRBV6-5 and TRBJ1-2; perhaps TRBD1 as D (5 bases). The CDR3 extends over 15 amino acids. V lost 0 bases and J 4 bases, leaving 12 bases between the germline ends. Germline V gene lookup returns CDR1 MNHEY and CDR2 SVGAGI. CDR3 DNA: TGTGCCAGCAGTTACTCCGCAGGGTCCGGCTATGGCTACACCTTC. It translates to CASSYSAGSGYGYTF.

This rearrangement joins TRBV28 to TRBJ2-7; 8 nucleotides align to TRBD1. The germline V gene has CDR1 MDHEN and CDR2 SYDVKM. The CDR3 covers 14 residues. Trimming took 6 bases from V and 3 from J; bases not matched to a gene: 7. The CDR3 spells CASSPQGESYEQYF. The CDR3 DNA follows: TGTGCCAGCAGCCCACAGGGGGAAAGCTACGAGCAGTACTTC.

This chain joins TRBV11-2 and TRBJ2-5; D gene ambiguous. The CDR3 is 15 amino acids. Deletions cut 1 base from V and 0 bases from J, with 9 bases between. Germline loops: CDR1 SGHAT, CDR2 FQNNGV. The CDR3 coding sequence is TGTGCCAGCAGCTTAGGCGTCGCATACCAAGAGACCCAGTACTTC. Residues: CASSLGVAYQETQYF.

The V call is TRBV4-3, the J call TRBJ2-1; D might be TRBD1 (5 bases). V lost 2 bases to trimming and J lost 4 bases, with 15 bases between them. Germline V gene sequence: CDR1 LGHNA, CDR2 YSLEER. This CDR3 is built from 16 residues. Here the CDR3 DNA reads TGCGCCAGCAGCCAACTATTAGGGGTCCCTTACAATGAGCAGTTCTTC. It codes for CASSQLLGVPYNEQFF.

In this sample, this clone turned up once. This chain links TRBV11-2 with TRBJ2-3; D might be TRBD2 (8 bases). The V gene lost 7 bases and the J gene lost 2 bases, with 19 bases spanning the gap. Germline loops: CDR1 SGHAT, CDR2 FQNNGV. The CDR3 runs 16 residues. The CDR3 here is CASNGRGGQLTDTQYF. CDR3 in DNA: TGTGCCAGCAACGGACGGGGGGGACAGCTCACAGATACGCAGTATTTT.

This clone has just one count. The rearrangement joins TRBV27 to TRBJ2-1, with a tentative D call TRBD2 (5 bases). V was cut by 8 bases and J by 2 bases, with 13 bases left in between. CDR3 length: 14 residues. The germline V gene encodes CDR1 MNHEY and CDR2 SMNVEV (reference sequence). CDR3 in amino acids: CASGLDGAYNEQFF. The DNA for the CDR3 is TGTGCCAGCGGACTGGACGGAGCCTACAATGAGCAGTTCTTC.